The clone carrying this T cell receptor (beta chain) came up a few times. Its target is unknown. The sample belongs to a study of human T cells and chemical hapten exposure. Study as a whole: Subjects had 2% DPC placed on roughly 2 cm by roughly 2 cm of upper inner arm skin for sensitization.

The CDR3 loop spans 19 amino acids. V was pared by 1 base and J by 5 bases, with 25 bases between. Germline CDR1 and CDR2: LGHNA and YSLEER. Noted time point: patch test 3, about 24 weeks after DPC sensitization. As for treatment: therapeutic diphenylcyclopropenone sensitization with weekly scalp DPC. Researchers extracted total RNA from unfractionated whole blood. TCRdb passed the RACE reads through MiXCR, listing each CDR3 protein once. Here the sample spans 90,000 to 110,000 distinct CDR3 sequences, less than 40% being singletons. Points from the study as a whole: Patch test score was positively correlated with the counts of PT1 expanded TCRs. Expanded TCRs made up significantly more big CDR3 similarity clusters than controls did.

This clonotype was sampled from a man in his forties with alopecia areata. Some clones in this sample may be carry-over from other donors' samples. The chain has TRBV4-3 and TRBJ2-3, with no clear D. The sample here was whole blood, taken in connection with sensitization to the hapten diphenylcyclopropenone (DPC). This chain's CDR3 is CASSQVPPQDRVLGDTQYF. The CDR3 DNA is TGCGCCAGCAGCCAAGTTCCCCCTCAAGACCGCGTCTTAGGAGATACGCAGTATTTT.